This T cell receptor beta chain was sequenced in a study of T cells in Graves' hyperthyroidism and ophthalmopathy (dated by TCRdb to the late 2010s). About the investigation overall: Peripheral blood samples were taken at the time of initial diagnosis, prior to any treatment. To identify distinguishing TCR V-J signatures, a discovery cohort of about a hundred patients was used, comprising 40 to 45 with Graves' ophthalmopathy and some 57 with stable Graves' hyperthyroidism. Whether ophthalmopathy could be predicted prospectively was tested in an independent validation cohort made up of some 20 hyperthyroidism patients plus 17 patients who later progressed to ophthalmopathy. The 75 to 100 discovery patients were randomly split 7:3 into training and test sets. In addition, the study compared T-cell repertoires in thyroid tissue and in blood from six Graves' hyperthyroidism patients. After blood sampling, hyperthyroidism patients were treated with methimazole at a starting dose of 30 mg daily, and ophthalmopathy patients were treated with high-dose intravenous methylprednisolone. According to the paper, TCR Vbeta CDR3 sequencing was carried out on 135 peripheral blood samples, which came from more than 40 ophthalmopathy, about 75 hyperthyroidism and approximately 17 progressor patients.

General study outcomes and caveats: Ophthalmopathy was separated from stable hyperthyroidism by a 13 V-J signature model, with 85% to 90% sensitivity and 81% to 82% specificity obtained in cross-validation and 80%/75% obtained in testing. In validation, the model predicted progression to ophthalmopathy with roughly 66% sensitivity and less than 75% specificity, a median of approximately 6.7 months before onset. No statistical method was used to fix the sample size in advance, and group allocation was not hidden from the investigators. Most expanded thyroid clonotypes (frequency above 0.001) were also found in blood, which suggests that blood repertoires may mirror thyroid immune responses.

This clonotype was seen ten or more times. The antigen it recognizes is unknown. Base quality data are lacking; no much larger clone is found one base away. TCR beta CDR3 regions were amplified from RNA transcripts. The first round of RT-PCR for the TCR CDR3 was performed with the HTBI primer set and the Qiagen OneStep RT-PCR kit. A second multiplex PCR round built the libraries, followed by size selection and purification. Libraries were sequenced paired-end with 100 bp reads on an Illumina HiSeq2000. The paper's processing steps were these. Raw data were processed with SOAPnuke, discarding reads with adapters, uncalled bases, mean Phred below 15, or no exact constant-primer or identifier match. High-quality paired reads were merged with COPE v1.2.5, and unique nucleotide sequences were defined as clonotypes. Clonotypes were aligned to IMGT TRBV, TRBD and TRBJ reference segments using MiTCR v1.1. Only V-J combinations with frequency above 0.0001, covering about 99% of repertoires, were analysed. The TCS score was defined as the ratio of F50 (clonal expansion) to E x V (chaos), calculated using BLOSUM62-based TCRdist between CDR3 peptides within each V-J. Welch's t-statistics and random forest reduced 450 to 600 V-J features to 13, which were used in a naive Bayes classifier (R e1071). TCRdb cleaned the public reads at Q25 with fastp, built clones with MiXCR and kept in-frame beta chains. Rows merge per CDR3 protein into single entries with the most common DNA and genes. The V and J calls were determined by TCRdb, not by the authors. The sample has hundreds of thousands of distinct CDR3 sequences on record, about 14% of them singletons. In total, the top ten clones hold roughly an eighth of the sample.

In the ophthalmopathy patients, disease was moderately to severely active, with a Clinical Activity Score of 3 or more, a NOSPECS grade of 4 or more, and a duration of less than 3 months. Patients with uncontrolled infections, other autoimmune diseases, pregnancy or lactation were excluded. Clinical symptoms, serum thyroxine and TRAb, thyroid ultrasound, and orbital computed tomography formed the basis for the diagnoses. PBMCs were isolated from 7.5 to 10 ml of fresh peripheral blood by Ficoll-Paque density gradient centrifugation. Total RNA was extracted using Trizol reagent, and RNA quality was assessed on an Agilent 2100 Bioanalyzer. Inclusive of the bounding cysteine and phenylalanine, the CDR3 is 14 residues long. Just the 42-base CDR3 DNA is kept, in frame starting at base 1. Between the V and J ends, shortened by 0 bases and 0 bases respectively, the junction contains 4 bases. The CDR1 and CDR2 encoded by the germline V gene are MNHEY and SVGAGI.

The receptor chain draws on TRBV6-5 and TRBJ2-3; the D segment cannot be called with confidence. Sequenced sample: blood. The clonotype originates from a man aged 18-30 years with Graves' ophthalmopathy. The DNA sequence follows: TGTGCCAGCAGTTACTCCCGTAGCACAGATACGCAGTATTTT. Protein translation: CASSYSRSTDTQYF.